This TCR beta chain was captured by sequencing in a study of CD8 T cells in Susac syndrome. In regard to this clonotype: What it binds is unknown.

Patients with Susac syndrome showed fulfilment of recently defined diagnostic criteria for definite or probable disease. RNA in amounts of roughly 0.5 to 1 ug was reverse transcribed with random hexamers. In TCRdb, the immunoSEQ multiplex PCR reads were re-called with MiXCR into one record per CDR3 protein. The data contain about 130,000 distinct CDR3 sequences, around 94% of them singletons. V trimming: 3 bases; J trimming: 6 bases; junction bases outside the gene matches: 9. Germline CDR1 reads MNHNS; CDR2 reads SASEGT. The CDR3 runs to 16 residues. Study findings and constraints: It was in TEMRA cells and active patients that Susac CD8+ clonal expansion peaked.

This chain links TRBV6-1 with TRBJ2-1, with 9 positions matching TRBD1. The sequence derives from a human donor with Susac syndrome. Sequenced material: CD8+ T cells from PBMCs. DNA of the CDR3: TGTGCCAGCAGTGATACCCCGGGACAGGGAGCCAATGAGCAGTTCTTC. Its protein is CASSDTPGQGANEQFF.